Listed here are 23 T cell receptor beta chains from one sample, sequenced in a study of shared clonotypes between healthy human individuals. Produced via immunoSEQ multiplex PCR; TCRdb's table is partial and in-frame only. Among about 2 million clones, approximately 95% were seen once, and the ten largest hold under 0.15%. The sample was naive CD4+ T cells sorted from blood. The subset denotes: CD45RA+ positively selected. The source is a young man in good health.

The chain employs TRBV18 and TRBJ1-2, with 7 bases aligning to TRBD1. Looked up from germline, CDR1 is KGHSH and CDR2 is LQKENI. This CDR3 contains 15 residues. V lost 3 bases and J lost 4; bases outside the gene matches: 8. The CDR3 coding sequence is TGTGCCAGCTCACCCGATAGACAGGGAAGCTATGGCTACACCTTC. Translated: CASSPDRQGSYGYTF. The entire variable domain, with the rest obtained from reference TRBV18 and TRBJ1-2, is as follows: NAGVMQNPRHLVRRRGQEARLRCSPMKGHSHVYWYRQLPEEGLKFMVYLQKENIIDESGMPKERFSAEFPKEGPSILRIQQVVRGDSAAYFCASSPDRQGSYGYTFGSGTRLTVV.

The gene calls are TRBV30 and TRBJ1-3; D not certain. V was cut by 2 bases and J by 8 bases, with 7 bases left in between. Germline V gene data show CDR1 as GTSNPN and CDR2 as SVGIG (reference sequence). The CDR3 has 11 residues. CDR3 nucleotides: TGTGCCTGGAGTTCTTCGGACACCATATATTTT. Amino acid sequence: CAWSSSDTIYF.

V and J are TRBV27 and TRBJ1-2, with D perhaps TRBD1 (5 bases). From germline, CDR1 is MNHEY and CDR2 SMNVEV (reference sequence). V was trimmed by 6 bases and J by 5 bases, leaving 16 bases between them. The CDR3 totals 14 residues. The CDR3 DNA reads TGTGCCAGCAGGAGACGGGTAGGGGAGTATGGCTACACCTTC. This translates into CASRRRVGEYGYTF.

As for this clone: This may stem from a read error, because a much larger clone lies one nucleotide away. Other DNA sequences in this specimen translate into the identical CDR3. V and J are TRBV7-2 and TRBJ2-1; unclear D gene. Germline assignment: CDR1 SGHTA and CDR2 FQGNSA. V was shortened by 5 bases and J by 4 bases, with 3 bases between the two germline ends. This CDR3 has 11 residues. CDR3 protein: CASSRYNEQFF. In DNA, the CDR3 is TGTGCCAGCAGCCGATACAATGAGCAGTTCTTC. The whole variable domain, filled in from reference TRBV7-2 and TRBJ2-1, reads GAGVSQSPSNKVTEKGKDVELRCDPISGHTALYWYRQSLGQGLEFLIYFQGNSAPDKSGLPSDRFSAERTGGSVSTLTIQRTQQEDSAVYLCASSRYNEQFFGPGTRLTVL.

This chain joins TRBV10-3 and TRBJ2-7; D remains ambiguous. The CDR3 covers 14 residues. The V end lost 7 bases, the J end lost 2 bases, and 15 bases lay between the germline ends. From germline, CDR1 is ENHRY and CDR2 SYGVKD. CDR3 sequence: CAIKRQIGAYEQYF. CDR3 nucleotides: TGTGCCATCAAACGTCAAATAGGTGCCTACGAGCAGTACTTC.

This chain's CDR3 is CASSLGHGETYEQYF. The CDR3 DNA follows: TGTGCCAGCAGCTTGGGCCACGGAGAAACCTACGAGCAGTACTTC. The chain carries TRBV5-4 and TRBJ2-7; D remains ambiguous. V lost 0 bases and J 2 bases, leaving 12 bases between the germline ends. Germline V gene data show CDR1 as SGHNT and CDR2 as YYREEE (reference sequence). The CDR3 is 15 residues long.

To note about this clone: Within the sample, other DNA sequences also encode this same CDR3. The chain has TRBV25-1 and TRBJ2-5; D unresolved. Trimming left V 6 bases short and J 5 bases short, with 7 bases between. The V gene's germline CDR1 is MGHDK and CDR2 SYGVNS. This CDR3 contains 11 residues. CDR3 protein: CASSVGETQYF. Written as DNA, the CDR3 is TGTGCCAGCAGCGTCGGGGAGACCCAGTACTTC.

This sequence joins TRBV7-9 and TRBJ2-1, with D possibly TRBD2 on 7 matching bases. The germline gives CDR1 SEHNR, CDR2 FQNEAQ (reference sequence). The CDR3 covers 14 residues. V shed 5 bases and J shed 4 bases, with 12 bases lying between them. The CDR3 reads CASSGLGGYNEQFF. The DNA for the CDR3 is TGTGCCAGCAGCGGACTAGGGGGGTACAATGAGCAGTTCTTC.

This chain links TRBV9 with TRBJ2-1, with D possibly called TRBD1 or TRBD2 (6 bases each). The CDR3 loop spans 17 amino acids. Germline V gene lookup returns CDR1 SGDLS and CDR2 YYNGEE. The ends were cut back, 3 bases at V and 1 base at J, with 17 bases in the middle. The DNA of the CDR3 is TGTGCCAGCAGCGCCCCCCGGGGGCTCGTTTCCTACAATGAGCAGTTCTTC. It translates to CASSAPRGLVSYNEQFF.

The chain uses TRBV6-1 and TRBJ1-1; no clear D gene. The CDR3 consists of 14 residues. The V end was cut by 0 bases, the J end by 5 bases, with 10 bases between. CDR1 and CDR2 from the germline V gene are MNHNS and SASEGT. The CDR3 region is CASSEARSGTEAFF. Here the CDR3 DNA reads TGTGCCAGCAGTGAAGCTAGGTCCGGTACTGAAGCTTTCTTT.

The chain combines TRBV30 with TRBJ1-3; no clear D. This CDR3 contains 13 residues. From germline, CDR1 is GTSNPN and CDR2 SVGIG (reference sequence). The germline V and J ends were trimmed by 4 bases and 0 bases, with 7 bases remaining between them. Here the CDR3 reads CAWTSGSGNTIYF. The CDR3 coding sequence is TGTGCCTGGACATCCGGCTCTGGAAACACCATATATTTT.

The chain is built from TRBV25-1 and TRBJ1-1; 7 bases line up with TRBD1. CDR3 length: 13 amino acids. From germline, CDR1 is MGHDK and CDR2 SYGVNS. Germline trimming cut 6 bases from V and 4 bases from J; bases unmatched to any gene: 5. CDR3 nucleotides: TGTGCCAGCAGGGAAACAGGGGCCACTGAAGCTTTCTTT. It encodes CASRETGATEAFF.

This chain uses TRBV7-6 with TRBJ2-5, with D unresolved. This CDR3 is built from 12 residues. Germline V gives CDR1 SGHVS, CDR2 FNYEAQ. V was cut by 6 bases and J by 5 bases, with 10 bases left in between. CDR3 in amino acids: CASSRAGETQYF. DNA for the CDR3: TGTGCCAGCAGTCGAGCCGGGGAGACCCAGTACTTC.

This rearrangement joins TRBV6-5 to TRBJ1-1; D is unclear. This CDR3 spans 13 amino acids. CDR1 is MNHEY, CDR2 SVGAGI, per germline. V was cut by 5 bases and J by 4 bases, with 11 bases left in between. As DNA, the CDR3 is TGTGCCAGCAGTAGGTCTCGGAGCACTGAAGCTTTCTTT. Protein sequence: CASSRSRSTEAFF.

In the case of this clone: The same CDR3 is also encoded by other DNA sequences in this sample. The chain has TRBV4-1 and TRBJ2-5; no clear D. Germline loops: CDR1 MGHRA, CDR2 YSYEKL. V was clipped by 3 bases and J by 5 bases, with 10 bases between them. The CDR3 covers 13 residues. The CDR3 DNA follows: TGCGCCAGCAGCCAGCTACCACGGGAGACCCAGTACTTC. Translation gives CASSQLPRETQYF.

V usage is TRBV6-6 and J usage is TRBJ2-3; the D is unclear. This CDR3 region has 14 residues. Looked up from germline, CDR1 is MNHNY and CDR2 is SVGAGI (reference sequence). Trimming took 5 bases from V and 4 from J, leaving 13 bases between them. In nucleotides, the CDR3 is TGTGCCAGCAGTACCACGCCGGCGGCAGATACGCAGTATTTT. This gives the protein CASSTTPAADTQYF.

The gene calls are TRBV18 and TRBJ2-1, with TRBD1 matching over 8 bases. The CDR3 loop spans 15 amino acids. V dropped 4 bases and J dropped 7; count of bases not matched to a gene: 9. Germline V gene data show CDR1 as KGHSH and CDR2 as LQKENI. CDR3 nucleotide sequence: TGTGCCAGCTCACGGTTAGGACAGGGAGGAAATGAGCAGTTCTTC. Its protein product is CASSRLGQGGNEQFF.

The chain is built from TRBV6-1 and TRBJ2-5; 11 bases are a match to TRBD2. After removal of 4 bases from V and 5 bases from J, the junction contained 6 bases not matched to a gene. The germline gives CDR1 MNHNS, CDR2 SASEGT. The CDR3 totals 15 residues. The CDR3 sequence is CASSGVAGGQETQYF. The CDR3 nucleotides read TGTGCCAGCAGTGGAGTAGCGGGGGGGCAGGAGACCCAGTACTTC.

The rearrangement links TRBV30 to TRBJ1-1; D possibly corresponds to TRBD1 (6 bases). CDR3 size: 14 residues. The V and J ends lost 2 bases and 6 bases respectively, with 16 bases between them. Looked up from germline, CDR1 is GTSNPN and CDR2 is SVGIG (reference sequence). DNA of the CDR3: TGTGCCTGGAGTACAGGGTTTAGGGGGTCTGAAGCTTTCTTT. It yields the protein CAWSTGFRGSEAFF.

The chain joins TRBV9 to TRBJ2-7; D could derive from TRBD1 or TRBD2 (5 bases each). This CDR3 is 17 amino acids long. Per germline, CDR1 SGDLS and CDR2 YYNGEE. Trimming cost V 3 bases and J 1 base, with 20 bases left between them. CDR3 bases: TGTGCCAGCAGCGCCGGGGCCCAGGGAACTCATTCCTACGAGCAGTACTTC. Amino acids: CASSAGAQGTHSYEQYF.

The chain joins TRBV4-1 to TRBJ2-3, with D maybe TRBD2 (5 bases). This CDR3 region has 16 residues. V lost 3 bases to trimming and J lost 2 bases, with 15 bases between them. Per germline, CDR1 MGHRA and CDR2 YSYEKL. CDR3 sequence reads: CASSQGFVGDTDTQYF. The CDR3 DNA reads as TGCGCCAGCAGCCAGGGGTTTGTCGGGGACACAGATACGCAGTATTTT.

This chain joins TRBV19 and TRBJ2-5; tentative D call: TRBD1 (5 bases). CDR1 and CDR2 (germline): LNHDA, SQIVND (reference sequence). V gave up 5 bases and J gave up 1 base, with 8 bases separating them. CDR3 size: 13 residues. The CDR3 region has the DNA TGTGCCAGTAGTCAACAGGTCCAAGAGACCCAGTACTTC. The encoded protein is CASSQQVQETQYF.

This rearrangement joins TRBV21-1 to TRBJ2-2; the table's D call of TRBD1 was not tested on the DNA. TRBV21-1 is a pseudogene locus. The CDR3 runs 16 residues. The CDR3 loop is CASRVGNRANTGELFF. The CDR3 DNA is TGTGCCAGCAGGGTAGGTAACAGGGCGAACACCGGGGAGCTGTTTTTT.